This T cell receptor (beta chain) was sequenced in a study of Ad26.COV2.S vaccination and SARS-CoV-2 variants. Study summary: The authors gave Ad26.COV2.S intramuscularly, either once or twice 56 days apart. Study results and limitations: Non-spike TCR breadth did not differ much between vaccine and placebo recipients.

The treatment here: 15 to 20 received Ad26.COV2.S at low or high dose, single or two shots; about 5 received placebo; per-sample allocation not given. Samples came from day 63 after the first vaccine or placebo injection. As its vector, the vaccine had Ad26, which expressed Wuhan-strain SARS-CoV-2 spike. About this clone: Its antigen is unknown.

TCRdb keeps only in-frame clones here, not all; method: immunoSEQ multiplex PCR. The table shows hundreds of thousands of clones, with 85% to 90% occurring only once. Sample: peripheral blood, taken in a trial of Ad26.COV2.S vaccine versus placebo. The source of this sequence is a person aged 18-65 years who received the Ad26.COV2.S COVID-19 vaccine or a placebo.

The DNA of the CDR3 is TGTGCCTGGTGTCCCCTGGGCAATGAGCAGTTCTTC. Translating it yields CAWCPLGNEQFF. The chain carries TRBV30 and TRBJ2-1; D is undetermined. Germline lookup yields CDR1 GTSNPN and CDR2 SVGIG (reference sequence). V lost 5 bases, J lost 6 bases, and 11 bases lay in between. This CDR3 contains 12 residues.